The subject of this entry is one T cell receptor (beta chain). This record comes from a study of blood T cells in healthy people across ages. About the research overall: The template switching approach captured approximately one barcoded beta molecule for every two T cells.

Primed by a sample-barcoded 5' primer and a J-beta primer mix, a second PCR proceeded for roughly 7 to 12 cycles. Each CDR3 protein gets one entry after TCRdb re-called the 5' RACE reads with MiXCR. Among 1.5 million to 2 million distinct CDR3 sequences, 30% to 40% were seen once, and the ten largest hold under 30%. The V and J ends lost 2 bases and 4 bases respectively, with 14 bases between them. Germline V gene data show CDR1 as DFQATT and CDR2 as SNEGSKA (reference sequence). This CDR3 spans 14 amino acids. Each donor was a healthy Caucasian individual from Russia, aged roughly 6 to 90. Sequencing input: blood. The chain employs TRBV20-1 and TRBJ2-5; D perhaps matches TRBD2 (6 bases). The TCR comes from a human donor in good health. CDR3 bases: TGCAGTGCTAGACAGGGCGCGGGGCGAGAGACCCAGTACTTC. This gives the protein CSARQGAGRETQYF.